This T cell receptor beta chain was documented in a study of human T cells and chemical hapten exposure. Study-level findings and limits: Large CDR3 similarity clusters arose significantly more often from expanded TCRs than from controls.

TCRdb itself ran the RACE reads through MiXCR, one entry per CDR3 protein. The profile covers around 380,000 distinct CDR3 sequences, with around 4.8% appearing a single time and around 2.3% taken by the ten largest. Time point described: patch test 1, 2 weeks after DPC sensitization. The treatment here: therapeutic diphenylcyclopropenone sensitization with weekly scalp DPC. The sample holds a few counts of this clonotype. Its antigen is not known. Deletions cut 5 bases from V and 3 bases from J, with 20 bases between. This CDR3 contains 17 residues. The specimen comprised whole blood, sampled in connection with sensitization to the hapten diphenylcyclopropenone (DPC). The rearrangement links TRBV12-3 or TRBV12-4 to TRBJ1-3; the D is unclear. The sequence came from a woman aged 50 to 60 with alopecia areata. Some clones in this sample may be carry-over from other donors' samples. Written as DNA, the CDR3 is TGTGCCAGCAGTATGTACCTCAGCGCTGGCCGTGGAAACACCATATATTTT. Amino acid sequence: CASSMYLSAGRGNTIYF.